Presented here are 19 T cell receptor beta chains from one specimen sequenced in a study of T cell changes during pregnancy in multiple sclerosis. Method: immunoSEQ multiplex PCR; TCRdb's copy keeps in-frame clones and lacks some. Among tens of thousands of clones listed, over 75% were seen once. Here the sequenced sample was peripheral blood, taken before pregnancy. The source is a female donor with multiple sclerosis, enrolled in a pregnancy study.

This sequence joins TRBV25-1 and TRBJ1-3, with a weak D call TRBD1 (5 bases). The V and J ends lost 9 bases and 0 bases respectively, with 9 bases between them. Germline CDR1 MGHDK, CDR2 SYGVNS. This CDR3 is 13 amino acids long. CDR3 residues: CASCDSSGNTIYF. The CDR3 region has the DNA TGTGCCAGTTGTGACAGCTCTGGAAACACCATATATTTT.

This sequence joins TRBV10-2 and TRBJ1-6, with TRBD1 identical over 8 bases. The CDR3 is made up of 17 amino acids. J gave up 0 bases and V 6 bases, and 7 bases lay outside the gene matches. Per the germline V gene, CDR1 is WSHSY and CDR2 is SAAADI. The CDR3 coding sequence is TGCGCCAGCAGGGACAGGGCCGCAAGCTCCTATAATTCACCCCTCCACTTT. This sequence encodes CASRDRAASSYNSPLHF.

This chain uses TRBV5-5 with TRBJ1-1, with 9 bases that match TRBD1. Germline CDR1 and CDR2: SGHKS and YYEKEE (reference sequence). The CDR3 loop spans 15 amino acids. V was clipped by 4 bases and J by 1 base; unmatched bases: 5. CDR3 sequence: CASSRGTGTNTEAFF. CDR3 coding DNA: TGTGCCAGCAGCAGAGGGACAGGGACGAACACTGAAGCTTTCTTT.

The V gene is TRBV30, the J gene TRBJ1-2; TRBD1 matches 8 bases. CDR1 and CDR2 from the germline V gene are GTSNPN and SVGIG (reference sequence). The CDR3 has 14 amino acids. The junction had 3 bases not matched to a gene; V was cut back by 1 base and J by 2 bases. DNA of the CDR3: TGTGCCTGGAGTGCGGACAGGGCAAACTATGGCTACACCTTC. Protein: CAWSADRANYGYTF. Supplemented by reference TRBV30 and TRBJ1-2, the full variable domain reads SQTIHQWPATLVQPVGSPLSLECTVEGTSNPNLYWYRQAAGRGLQLLFYSVGIGQISSEVPQNLSASRPQDRQFILSSKKLLLSDSGFYLCAWSADRANYGYTFGSGTRLTVV.

J is TRBJ1-1 and V is TRBV6-1; 9 bases map to TRBD1. J lost 4 bases, V lost 6 bases, and 6 bases had no gene match. The germline gives CDR1 MNHNS, CDR2 SASEGT. There are 14 residues in the CDR3. For the CDR3, the DNA is TGTGCCAGCAGCGGACAGGGGTTGGGCACTGAAGCTTTCTTT. As protein: CASSGQGLGTEAFF.

J is TRBJ2-2 and V is TRBV9; 7 bases line up with TRBD1. V dropped 4 bases and J dropped 1; count of bases not matched to a gene: 10. The CDR3 runs to 17 residues. Germline V gives CDR1 SGDLS, CDR2 YYNGEE. The CDR3 loop reads CASSFNPTGKNTGELFF. CDR3 DNA sequence: TGTGCCAGCAGCTTTAACCCGACAGGGAAGAACACCGGGGAGCTGTTTTTT.

By share of the sample, this clone is medium-sized. The chain carries TRBV2 and TRBJ2-5, with 9 bases aligning to TRBD2. Per germline, CDR1 SNHLY and CDR2 FYNNEI. Trimming cost V 3 bases and J 2 bases; bases outside gene matches: 4. CDR3 length: 15 amino acids. The CDR3 reads CASSDQRGDQETQYF. CDR3 nucleotide sequence: TGTGCCAGCAGTGATCAGCGGGGGGATCAAGAGACCCAGTACTTC.

The chain combines TRBV6-5 with TRBJ2-3; D is possibly TRBD1 (6 bases). The V end lost 9 bases, the J end lost 4 bases, and 23 bases lay between the germline ends. Looked up from germline, CDR1 is MNHEY and CDR2 is SVGAGI. The CDR3 spans 16 residues. The CDR3 loop reads CASTYRDTHGPDTQYF. CDR3 sequence (DNA): TGTGCCAGTACTTACCGGGACACCCACGGGCCAGATACGCAGTATTTT.

The V call is TRBV19, the J call TRBJ2-3; 12 positions match TRBD2. The CDR3 sequence is 19 residues long. The germline V gene has CDR1 LNHDA and CDR2 SQIVND (reference sequence). The J segment lost 6 bases and the V segment lost 0 bases, leaving 13 bases of the junction unmatched. This CDR3 reads CASSIEGGRLAGARDTQYF. DNA for the CDR3: TGTGCCAGTAGTATAGAAGGCGGCCGACTAGCGGGGGCCCGGGATACGCAGTATTTT.

The CDR3 coding sequence is TGCGCCAGCAGTGGGACAGGGGTTATGAACACTGAAGCTTTCTTT. Translation: CASSGTGVMNTEAFF. The V and J genes are TRBV10-2 and TRBJ1-1; TRBD1 matches at 9 bases. Germline CDR1 reads WSHSY; CDR2 reads SAAADI. The CDR3 length is 15 residues. V was pared by 4 bases and J by 0 bases, with 3 bases of the junction left unmatched.

This chain uses TRBV5-1 with TRBJ2-7; weak D call: TRBD1 (5 bases). The ends were cut back, 0 bases at V and 2 bases at J, with 9 bases in the middle. CDR1 is SGHRS, CDR2 YFSETQ, per germline. This CDR3 is built from 14 residues. The chain's CDR3 is CASSLEGRAYEQYF. The CDR3 nucleotides are TGCGCCAGCAGCTTGGAAGGCAGGGCCTACGAGCAGTACTTC.

The table lists this clone with a count of one. The chain has TRBV5-6 and TRBJ2-1, with TRBD2 identical over 9 bases. The V and J ends lost 0 bases and 4 bases, in that order; junction bases with no gene match: 5. CDR3 length equals 16 residues. From germline, CDR1 is SGHDT and CDR2 YYEEEE. The CDR3 loop reads CASSLVGAGGYNEQFF. CDR3 nucleotide sequence: TGTGCCAGCAGCTTGGTGGGAGCGGGGGGATACAATGAGCAGTTCTTC.

This clone was recorded a few times. The chain is built from TRBV4-2 and TRBJ2-2; 7 bases map to TRBD2. CDR3 length equals 17 residues. CDR1 and CDR2 (germline): LGHNA, YNFKEQ. V shed 0 bases and J 0 bases; nucleotides not matched to a gene: 4. The CDR3 sequence: CASSQDAAGANTGELFF. The CDR3 bases are TGTGCCAGCAGCCAAGATGCGGCGGGGGCGAACACCGGGGAGCTGTTTTTT.

This clone came up once. The chain combines TRBV21-1 with TRBJ1-6. TRBV21-1 is a pseudogene. This CDR3 has 16 amino acids. The CDR3 spells CASSKRGRGRISPLHF. Written as DNA, the CDR3 is TGTGCCAGCAGCAAACGGGGCAGAGGGAGGATTTCACCCCTCCACTTT.

This clone has just one count. The rearrangement joins TRBV18 to TRBJ1-5, with 8 bases aligning to TRBD1. This CDR3 comprises 16 residues. With 4 bases clipped from V and 9 bases from J, the junction kept 14 bases outside the gene matches. Germline CDR1 and CDR2: KGHSH and LQKENI. The CDR3 loop is CASSHQTGVVPSPQHF. In DNA form, the CDR3 reads TGTGCCAGCTCACACCAGACAGGGGTTGTACCATCGCCCCAGCATTTT.

This chain uses TRBV7-2 with TRBJ2-2; D may be TRBD2 (6 bases). Between the trimmed V and J ends, which lost 8 bases and 8 bases, there was a span of 21 bases. Germline assignment: CDR1 SGHTA and CDR2 FQGNSA. The CDR3 runs 15 residues. The CDR3 region has the DNA TGTGCCAGCCTTACCAGCGGGCCTGTCGGGGGGGAGCTGTTTTTT. This gives the protein CASLTSGPVGGELFF.

V is TRBV11-2 and J is TRBJ1-6; TRBD1 is a possible D gene (6 bases). The CDR3 runs to 15 residues. Germline V gene data show CDR1 as SGHAT and CDR2 as FQNNGV. Trimming took 5 bases from V and 10 from J, leaving 18 bases between them. The CDR3: CASSPARGLWSPLHF. For the CDR3, the DNA is TGTGCCAGCAGCCCCGCCAGGGGTTTATGGTCACCCCTCCACTTT.

This clone was seen a single time. The chain employs TRBV5-3 and TRBJ2-7; D not resolved. Being an ORF, TRBV5-3 has a function that is uncertain. The germline V and J ends were trimmed by 4 bases and 4 bases, with 9 bases remaining between them. The CDR3 loop spans 12 amino acids. The CDR3 region is CARSPPRYEQYF. The CDR3, as DNA: TGTGCCAGAAGCCCGCCCCGGTACGAGCAGTACTTC.

V is TRBV7-2 and J is TRBJ2-3, with D possibly being TRBD2 (5 bases). Germline V gene sequence: CDR1 SGHTA, CDR2 FQGNSA. The CDR3 has 15 amino acids. Trimming pared 0 bases from V and 1 base from J, leaving 8 bases between. The CDR3 DNA reads TGTGCCAGCAGCTTAGCTCCAGCGGGCACAGATACGCAGTATTTT. As protein: CASSLAPAGTDTQYF. Full variable domain (outside the CDR3, taken from reference TRBV7-2 and TRBJ2-3): GAGVSQSPSNKVTEKGKDVELRCDPISGHTALYWYRQSLGQGLEFLIYFQGNSAPDKSGLPSDRFSAERTGGSVSTLTIQRTQQEDSAVYLCASSLAPAGTDTQYFGPGTRLTVL.